The 16 T cell receptor beta chains presented below share a single source sample, sequenced in a study of blood T cell repertoires in COVID-19 (dated by TCRdb to 2018 to 2020). The method was the immunoSEQ multiplex PCR assay. TCRdb obtained this table from immuneACCESS and retained in-frame rearrangements with V and J assigned. These tables miss some clones; where compared with another copy, unresolved V genes account for less than half of the shortfall, and the remainder is unexplained. The sample yields a few hundred thousand clones; approximately 86% were counted once. Roughly 1.8% of the sample goes to the ten largest clones. The sample comprised peripheral blood. The receptor source for this set is a man aged 30 to 45 with active or convalescent COVID-19.

V and J are TRBV4-1 and TRBJ1-1; D gene ambiguous. Germline loops: CDR1 MGHRA, CDR2 YSYEKL. V was pared by 4 bases and J by 6 bases, with 12 bases between. CDR3 length: 13 residues. Here the CDR3 DNA reads TGCGCCAGCAGCCTAGTTAATTTCGCTGAAGCTTTCTTT. This translates into CASSLVNFAEAFF.

The table lists this clone with a count of one. The chain carries TRBV4-2 and TRBJ2-5, with D maybe TRBD2 (6 bases). The length of the CDR3 is 11 residues. Germline V gene data show CDR1 as LGHNA and CDR2 as YNFKEQ. V shed 5 bases and J shed 10 bases, with 11 bases lying between them. The CDR3 protein is CASSGMGGQYF. CDR3 DNA sequence: TGTGCCAGCAGCGGGATGGGGGGCCAGTACTTC.

The gene calls are TRBV6-5 and TRBJ1-1; D gene uncertain. CDR3 length: 13 amino acids. Germline CDR1 reads MNHEY; CDR2 reads SVGAGI. V was clipped by 5 bases and J by 9 bases, with 16 bases between them. CDR3 coding DNA: TGTGCCAGCAGTCAGCGGACGGAACTTAAAGCTTTCTTT. This encodes CASSQRTELKAFF.

The chain joins TRBV5-5 to TRBJ2-1; 8 nucleotides match TRBD1. Germline V lookup: CDR1 SGHKS, CDR2 YYEKEE (reference sequence). The CDR3 length is 14 residues. The V segment lost 6 bases and the J segment 4 bases; nucleotides outside the gene matches: 6. CDR3 in DNA: TGTGCCAGCAACCCCAGGGGGCAGTACAATGAGCAGTTCTTC. Translation: CASNPRGQYNEQFF.

V and J are TRBV9 and TRBJ2-5; 9 bases are a match to TRBD2. From germline, CDR1 is SGDLS and CDR2 YYNGEE. Trimming cost V 0 bases and J 1 base; bases outside gene matches: 4. The length of the CDR3 is 16 residues. CDR3 sequence (DNA): TGTGCCAGCAGCGTAGGATCTAGCGGGGTCCAAGAGACCCAGTACTTC. This codes for CASSVGSSGVQETQYF.

The chain recombines TRBV6-4 with TRBJ2-1, with 7 bases identical to TRBD2. CDR1 is MRHNA, CDR2 SNTAGT, per germline. The V segment lost 6 bases and the J segment 9 bases; nucleotides outside the gene matches: 8. The CDR3 loop spans 13 amino acids. CDR3 in amino acids: CASSGTNRGEQFF. CDR3 sequence (DNA): TGTGCCAGCAGCGGGACTAATCGTGGTGAGCAGTTCTTC.

This clone was detected once. The J gene is TRBJ2-3, the V gene TRBV20-1, with 8 bases lining up with TRBD2. The CDR3 is 16 residues long. Unmatched junction bases numbered 10, after V lost 3 bases and J lost 2 bases. Per the germline V gene, CDR1 is DFQATT and CDR2 is SNEGSKA (reference sequence). The CDR3 sequence: CSASRPTSGPTDTQYF. CDR3 sequence (DNA): TGCAGTGCTAGTCGGCCTACTAGCGGTCCCACAGATACGCAGTATTTT.

The gene calls are TRBV9 and TRBJ1-2; a weak D match, TRBD1 (5 bases). V lost 0 bases and J 2 bases, leaving 11 bases between the germline ends. The CDR3 is 15 amino acids. CDR1 is SGDLS and CDR2 is YYNGEE in the germline V gene. CDR3: CASSVASRQNYGYTF. CDR3 coding DNA: TGTGCCAGCAGCGTAGCGTCTAGACAGAACTATGGCTACACCTTC.

CDR3 DNA: TGTGCCAGCAGTTACTCACAGGGGAACACCGGGGAGCTGTTTTTT. Translation: CASSYSQGNTGELFF. V is TRBV6-2 or TRBV6-3 and J is TRBJ2-2, with D maybe TRBD1 (6 bases). Germline CDR1 MNHEY, CDR2 SVGEGT. The CDR3 is made up of 15 amino acids. V lost 0 bases, J lost 1 base, and 6 bases lay in between.

V is TRBV19 and J is TRBJ1-1; TRBD1 matches 9 bases. Per germline, CDR1 LNHDA and CDR2 SQIVND (reference sequence). The CDR3 contains 12 residues. The V gene end was trimmed by 7 bases and the J gene end by 11 bases; junction bases not matched to a gene: 8. CDR3 amino acids: CASNPGQGPAFF. The CDR3 DNA follows: TGTGCCAGTAATCCGGGACAGGGTCCGGCTTTCTTT.

The chain links TRBV20-1 to TRBJ2-7, with D tentatively TRBD1 (6 bases). The V gene's germline CDR1 is DFQATT and CDR2 SNEGSKA (reference sequence). The CDR3 runs 13 residues. Trimming took off 3 bases at V and 2 bases at J, with 11 bases between the two ends. CDR3 in DNA: TGCAGTGCTAGTTGGACAGAGACCTACGAGCAGTACTTC. This encodes CSASWTETYEQYF.

This sequence joins TRBV6-2 or TRBV6-3 and TRBJ2-7; weak D call: TRBD2 (7 bases). Germline values: CDR1 MNHEY, CDR2 SVGEGT. Deletions cut 6 bases from V and 2 bases from J, with 17 bases between. The CDR3 loop spans 15 amino acids. DNA for the CDR3: TGTGCCAGCAGCTTGCTCCGGGGGGACACCTACGAGCAGTACTTC. Its protein is CASSLLRGDTYEQYF.

The chain recombines TRBV15 with TRBJ1-2; D is unresolved. Trimming pared 0 bases from V and 1 base from J, leaving 12 bases between. The CDR3 length is 16 residues. CDR1 is LNHNV, CDR2 YYDKDF, per germline (reference sequence). The CDR3 protein is CATSREFVQYNYGYTF. The DNA for the CDR3 is TGTGCCACCAGCAGAGAATTCGTCCAGTATAACTATGGCTACACCTTC.

The J gene is TRBJ1-6, the V gene TRBV3-1 (or the pseudogene TRBV3-2); D is perhaps TRBD1 (6 bases). This CDR3 has 15 residues. The germline V and J ends were trimmed by 4 bases and 9 bases, with 16 bases remaining between them. Germline-derived CDR1 and CDR2 are LGHDT and YNNKEL (reference sequence). For the CDR3, the DNA is TGTGCCAGCAGCCCCACTAGGACAGCCTTTTCACCCCTCCACTTT. Its protein product is CASSPTRTAFSPLHF.

This rearrangement joins TRBV3-1 (or the pseudogene TRBV3-2) to TRBJ1-2; no clear D. The germline CDR1 and CDR2 sequences are LGHDT and YNNKEL (reference sequence). This CDR3 is built from 12 residues. Trimming removed 0 bases at V and 10 bases at J, with 9 bases between. This chain's CDR3 is CASSQDPGVYTF. Written as DNA, the CDR3 is TGTGCCAGCAGCCAAGATCCGGGAGTCTACACCTTC.

The chain carries TRBV18 and TRBJ2-1, with 7 nucleotides matching TRBD2. The length of the CDR3 is 15 residues. Germline-derived CDR1 and CDR2 are KGHSH and LQKENI. Trimming took 4 bases from V and 3 from J; bases not matched to a gene: 6. DNA of the CDR3: TGTGCCAGCTCACAACGGGGGGTAGACTACAATGAGCAGTTCTTC. Translating it yields CASSQRGVDYNEQFF.